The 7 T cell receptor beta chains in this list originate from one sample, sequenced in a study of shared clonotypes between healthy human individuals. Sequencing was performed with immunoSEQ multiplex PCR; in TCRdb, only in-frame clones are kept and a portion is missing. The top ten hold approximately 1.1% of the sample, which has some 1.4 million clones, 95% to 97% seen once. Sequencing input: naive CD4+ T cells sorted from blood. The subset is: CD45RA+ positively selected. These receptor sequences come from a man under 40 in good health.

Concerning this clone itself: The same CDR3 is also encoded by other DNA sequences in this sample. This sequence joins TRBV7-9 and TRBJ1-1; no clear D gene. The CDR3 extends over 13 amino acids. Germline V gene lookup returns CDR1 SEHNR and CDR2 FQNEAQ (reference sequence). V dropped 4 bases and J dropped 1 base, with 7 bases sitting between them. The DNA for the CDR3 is TGTGCCAGCAGCTCCGGCCCGAACACTGAAGCTTTCTTT. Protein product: CASSSGPNTEAFF.

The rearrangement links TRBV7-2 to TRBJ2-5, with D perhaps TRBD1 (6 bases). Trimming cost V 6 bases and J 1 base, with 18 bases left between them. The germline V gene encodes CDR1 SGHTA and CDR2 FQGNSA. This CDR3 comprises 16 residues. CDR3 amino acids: CASSWDTGRGQETQYF. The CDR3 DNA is TGTGCCAGCAGTTGGGACACGGGAAGGGGCCAAGAGACCCAGTACTTC.

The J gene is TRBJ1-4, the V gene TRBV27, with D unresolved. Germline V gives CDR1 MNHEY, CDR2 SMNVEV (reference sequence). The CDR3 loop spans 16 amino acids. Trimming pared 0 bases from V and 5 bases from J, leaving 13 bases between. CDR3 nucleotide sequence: TGTGCCAGCAGTTTATCCCCGGACGGGAAGAATGAAAAACTGTTTTTT. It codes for CASSLSPDGKNEKLFF.

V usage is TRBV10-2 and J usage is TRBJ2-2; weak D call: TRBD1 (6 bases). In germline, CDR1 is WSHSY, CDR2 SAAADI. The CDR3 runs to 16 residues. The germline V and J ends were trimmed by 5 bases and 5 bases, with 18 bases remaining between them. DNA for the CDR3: TGCGCCAGCAGTCTGGTGGCAGGGGCTAGTACCGGGGAGCTGTTTTTT. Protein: CASSLVAGASTGELFF.

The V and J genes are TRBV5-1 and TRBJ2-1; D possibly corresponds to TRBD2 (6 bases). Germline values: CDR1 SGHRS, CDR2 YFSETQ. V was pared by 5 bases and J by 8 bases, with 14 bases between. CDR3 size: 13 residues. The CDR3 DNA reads TGCGCCAGCAGTAAGGAGGGCCTGGATGAGCAGTTCTTC. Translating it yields CASSKEGLDEQFF. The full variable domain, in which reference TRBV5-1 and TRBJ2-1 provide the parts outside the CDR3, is KAGVTQTPRYLIKTRGQQVTLSCSPISGHRSVSWYQQTPGQGLQFLFEYFSETQRNKGNFPGRFSGRQFSNSRSEMNVSTLELGDSALYLCASSKEGLDEQFFGPGTRLTVL.

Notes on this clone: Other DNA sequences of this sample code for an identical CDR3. This chain's CDR3 is CASSPKQGSYEQYF. The CDR3 nucleotides are TGTGCCAGCTCACCGAAACAGGGTTCCTACGAGCAGTACTTC. This chain uses TRBV18 with TRBJ2-7, with a weak D call TRBD1 (6 bases). Trimming took 3 bases from V and 1 from J, leaving 10 bases between them. This CDR3 contains 14 residues. Germline CDR1 is KGHSH and CDR2 is LQKENI.

CDR3 sequence (DNA): TGTGCCAGCAGATTGACTAGCGGAACCTACGAGCAGTACTTC. It specifies CASRLTSGTYEQYF. The chain has TRBV28 and TRBJ2-7; the match to TRBD2 covers 9 bases. V trimming: 6 bases; J trimming: 2 bases; junction bases outside the gene matches: 5. Germline CDR1 reads MDHEN; CDR2 reads SYDVKM. The CDR3 covers 14 residues.